This T cell receptor (beta chain) was recovered during a study of response to subunit inactivated influenza vaccine. The CDR3 covers 15 residues. Germline CDR1 and CDR2: LNHNV and YYDKDF (reference sequence). The V end was cut by 5 bases, the J end by 4 bases, with 15 bases between. This clonotype showed up many times. Via MiXCR, TCRdb re-called the RT-PCR reads, giving one row per CDR3 protein. The sample contains over 450,000 distinct CDR3 sequences, around 13% of which appear only once. This clonotype was sampled from a man aged 50 to 59 who received an inactivated influenza vaccine. The input for sequencing was PBMCs from blood, taken about 6 weeks after vaccination. The chain recombines TRBV15 with TRBJ2-1; D may correspond to TRBD1 or TRBD2 (5 bases each). The CDR3 loop is CATSDRDEGYNEQFF. The CDR3 nucleotides are TGTGCCACCAGCGACCGGGACGAGGGGTACAATGAGCAGTTCTTC.